Below are 32 T cell receptor beta chains sequenced from a single sample in a study of cytomegalovirus exposure and HLA in healthy donors (TCRdb year 2017). Library preparation was by the immunoSEQ multiplex PCR assay. For the multiplex PCR, a mixture combining 60 forward primers for TCR Vbeta segments and 13 reverse primers for TCR Jbeta segments was used. TCRdb provides this immuneACCESS table in a form limited to in-frame rearrangements. Some clones are lacking; in checked studies, under half of them reflect an unresolved V gene, and why the rest are absent is not known. The sample table shows approximately 92,000 clones, and under 80% are seen once. Around 7.3% of the sample rests with the top ten. The specimen sequenced was PBMCs. These TCRs come from a man aged 45-65 years in good health and CMV-seropositive.

The chain is built from TRBV10-3 and TRBJ1-5; possible D gene TRBD1, 5 bases. V lost 3 bases and J lost 6, with 12 bases in between. CDR1 and CDR2 from the germline V gene are ENHRY and SYGVKD. The CDR3 length is 14 residues. In DNA, the CDR3 is TGTGCCATCAGTGATGGACCCCAGGGTCAGCCCCAGCATTTT. Amino acid sequence: CAISDGPQGQPQHF.

V gene TRBV19 combines with J gene TRBJ2-1; D possibly corresponds to TRBD1 (6 bases). Trimming cost V 3 bases and J 7 bases, with 10 bases left between them. The CDR3 spans 13 residues. Per germline, CDR1 LNHDA and CDR2 SQIVND (reference sequence). The CDR3 region is CASSIGGTNEQFF. In DNA form, the CDR3 reads TGTGCCAGTAGTATTGGGGGCACAAATGAGCAGTTCTTC.

The V and J genes are TRBV5-6 and TRBJ2-2, with TRBD2 matching over 8 bases. The J segment lost 6 bases and the V segment lost 4 bases, leaving 5 bases of the junction unmatched. The CDR3 totals 14 residues. Germline CDR1 is SGHDT and CDR2 is YYEEEE. CDR3 loop: CASSNGTRSGELFF. The CDR3, as DNA: TGTGCCAGCAGCAACGGGACTAGATCCGGGGAGCTGTTTTTT.

The J gene is TRBJ2-4, the V gene TRBV4-1; TRBD2 matches 7 bases. V gave up 0 bases and J gave up 9 bases; unmatched junction bases: 11. The CDR3 totals 16 residues. The germline V gene encodes CDR1 MGHRA and CDR2 YSYEKL. CDR3 nucleotides: TGCGCCAGCAGCCAAGATGGAGCGGGGTTCGGATCCATTCAGTACTTC. Amino acid sequence: CASSQDGAGFGSIQYF.

The CDR3 is CASSLVDRAETQYF. CDR3 sequence (DNA): TGTGCCAGCAGCTTGGTGGACAGGGCAGAGACCCAGTACTTC. The chain links TRBV5-6 to TRBJ2-5; 8 nucleotides match TRBD1. Unmatched junction bases numbered 2, after V lost 0 bases and J lost 4 bases. CDR3 size: 14 residues. Per the germline V gene, CDR1 is SGHDT and CDR2 is YYEEEE.

V and J are TRBV19 and TRBJ2-5, with 10 nucleotides matching TRBD1. The germline gives CDR1 LNHDA, CDR2 SQIVND (reference sequence). Trimming cost V 10 bases and J 5 bases; bases outside gene matches: 7. The CDR3 has 13 residues. This chain's CDR3 is CATRDRGRETQYF. The CDR3 region has the DNA TGTGCCACCCGGGACAGGGGAAGGGAGACCCAGTACTTC.

CDR3 sequence reads: CAIWSGQDNPRPYEQYF. The CDR3 nucleotides read TGTGCCATCTGGTCAGGACAGGACAACCCCCGGCCCTACGAGCAGTACTTC. V and J are TRBV10-3 and TRBJ2-7; 7 bases are a match to TRBD1. Germline CDR1 reads ENHRY; CDR2 reads SYGVKD. V trimming: 8 bases; J trimming: 2 bases; junction bases outside the gene matches: 18. The CDR3 runs to 17 residues.

V is TRBV9 and J is TRBJ2-3; TRBD1 is a possible D gene (6 bases). The CDR3 length is 18 residues. The V end was cut by 0 bases, the J end by 0 bases, with 17 bases between. Per the germline V gene, CDR1 is SGDLS and CDR2 is YYNGEE. The CDR3 bases are TGTGCCAGCAGCGTAGAGGGGGAAGGGGCCCTTAGCACAGATACGCAGTATTTT. The encoded protein is CASSVEGEGALSTDTQYF.

This chain uses TRBV5-1 with TRBJ1-1; maybe TRBD1 (5 bases). With 0 bases removed from V and 5 bases from J, the gap between germline ends came to 20 bases. The CDR3 sequence is 17 residues long. Germline CDR1 reads SGHRS; CDR2 reads YFSETQ. CDR3 loop: CASSLGGYRGGGTEAFF. CDR3 sequence (DNA): TGCGCCAGCAGCTTGGGGGGATACCGGGGGGGTGGGACTGAAGCTTTCTTT.

This chain uses TRBV7-2 with TRBJ2-7; D unclear. V lost 1 base and J lost 7, with 11 bases in between. This CDR3 region has 13 residues. The germline V gene encodes CDR1 SGHTA and CDR2 FQGNSA. The CDR3 DNA reads TGTGCCAGCAGCTTAGGGAGTAACCGGGAGCAGTACTTC. It codes for CASSLGSNREQYF.

This chain's CDR3 is CAISDLQGRTDTQYF. The CDR3 region has the DNA TGTGCCATCAGTGATCTCCAGGGGCGCACAGATACGCAGTATTTT. V is TRBV10-3 and J is TRBJ2-3; maybe TRBD1 (6 bases). V gave up 3 bases and J gave up 1 base, with 11 bases separating them. Germline-derived CDR1 and CDR2 are ENHRY and SYGVKD. The CDR3 extends over 15 amino acids.

CDR3 in amino acids: CAGAGGRSPLHF. The CDR3 nucleotides read TGTGCTGGGGCAGGGGGCAGATCACCCCTCCACTTT. The chain joins TRBV30 to TRBJ1-6; 8 bases map to TRBD1. The CDR3 totals 12 residues. Per the germline V gene, CDR1 is GTSNPN and CDR2 is SVGIG (reference sequence). The full variable domain, with the rest looked up from reference TRBV30 and TRBJ1-6, is SQTIHQWPATLVQPVGSPLSLECTVEGTSNPNLYWYRQAAGRGLQLLFYSVGIGQISSEVPQNLSASRPQDRQFILSSKKLLLSDSGFYLCAGAGGRSPLHFGNGTRLTVT.

The V gene is TRBV5-1, the J gene TRBJ2-5; possibly TRBD2 for D (5 bases). V lost 9 bases, J lost 5 bases, and 11 bases lay in between. Germline CDR1 reads SGHRS; CDR2 reads YFSETQ. The CDR3 covers 11 residues. As DNA, the CDR3 is TGCGCCACCCGTTCGGGGGAGACCCAGTACTTC. It is translated as CATRSGETQYF.

The J gene is TRBJ1-1, the V gene TRBV28; 10 nucleotides align to TRBD1. V dropped 4 bases and J dropped 5; count of bases not matched to a gene: 10. Germline V gene data show CDR1 as MDHEN and CDR2 as SYDVKM. The CDR3 consists of 16 residues. In DNA form, the CDR3 reads TGTGCCAGCAGTTCCGCAGGGACAGGGGCCGGGACTGAAGCTTTCTTT. It specifies CASSSAGTGAGTEAFF.

For this clone: In the same sample, other DNA sequences code for this CDR3. The gene calls are TRBV18 and TRBJ2-7, with 9 bases aligning to TRBD1. The CDR3 has 14 residues. CDR1 and CDR2 from the germline V gene are KGHSH and LQKENI. V dropped 3 bases and J dropped 4; count of bases not matched to a gene: 4. The CDR3: CASSPGQGSYEQYF. The CDR3 region has the DNA TGTGCCAGCTCACCGGGACAGGGTAGTTACGAGCAGTACTTC.

This chain joins TRBV9 and TRBJ2-3; 11 bases map to TRBD2. The CDR3 extends over 14 amino acids. CDR1 is SGDLS and CDR2 is YYNGEE in the germline V gene. V shed 0 bases and J 8 bases; nucleotides not matched to a gene: 2. Written as DNA, the CDR3 is TGTGCCAGCAGCGTAGCTAGCGGGGGGCCTACGCAGTATTTT. It encodes CASSVASGGPTQYF.

In this sample, this clone turned up a few times. This chain connects TRBV14 to TRBJ2-5; TRBD2 is a possible D gene (6 bases). Germline CDR1 SGHDN, CDR2 FVKESK. Trimming took off 4 bases at V and 3 bases at J, with 9 bases between the two ends. CDR3 length: 13 amino acids. The CDR3 loop reads CASSLGGKETQYF. Here the CDR3 DNA reads TGTGCCAGCAGCCTTGGGGGGAAAGAGACCCAGTACTTC.

Written as DNA, the CDR3 is TGTGCCAGCGCCCGCAACCAGGGCACAGATACGCAGTATTTT. Translation gives CASARNQGTDTQYF. The chain has TRBV7-2 and TRBJ2-3; D is undetermined. Germline V CDR1 and CDR2: SGHTA, FQGNSA. The CDR3 contains 14 residues. V lost 8 bases to trimming and J lost 1 base, with 13 bases between them.

The chain uses TRBV6-5 and TRBJ2-7; 7 bases agree with TRBD1. Germline CDR1 is MNHEY and CDR2 is SVGAGI. The CDR3 extends over 13 amino acids. With 8 bases clipped from V and 1 base from J, the junction kept 5 bases outside the gene matches. CDR3 protein: CASRRQGSYEQYF. CDR3 nucleotides: TGTGCCAGCCGCCGACAGGGATCCTACGAGCAGTACTTC.

This chain joins TRBV27 and TRBJ2-5; TRBD1 aligns across 7 bases. Judging by the DNA end, TRBJ2-7 fits better; the J call may be wrong. The CDR3 extends over 14 amino acids. Germline lookup yields CDR1 MNHEY and CDR2 SMNVEV (reference sequence). Here the CDR3 DNA reads TGTGCCAGCGGTAGTTGGGGACAGACCTACGAGCAGTACTTC. This gives the protein CASGSWGQTYEQYF.

The rearrangement links TRBV7-3 to TRBJ2-5; 9 bases are a match to TRBD2. CDR3 length equals 14 residues. V shed 1 base and J 5 bases; nucleotides not matched to a gene: 2. Germline V gene sequence: CDR1 SGHTA, CDR2 FQGTGA. The CDR3 DNA reads TGTGCCAGCAGCTTAAGCGGGGGGGCCGAGACCCAGTACTTC. Protein product: CASSLSGGAETQYF.

The chain recombines TRBV7-9 with TRBJ2-3; TRBD2 matches 9 bases. V gave up 5 bases and J gave up 7 bases; unmatched junction bases: 13. This CDR3 spans 16 amino acids. Germline-derived CDR1 and CDR2 are SEHNR and FQNEAQ (reference sequence). The CDR3 sequence is CASSPAGGPGFYTQYF. The CDR3 coding sequence is TGTGCCAGCAGCCCCGCGGGGGGGCCAGGCTTTTATACGCAGTATTTT.

A few counts support this clone. The rearrangement links TRBV6-1 to TRBJ2-1, with 10 positions matching TRBD1. This CDR3 spans 13 amino acids. J gave up 9 bases and V 4 bases, and 3 bases lay outside the gene matches. CDR1 is MNHNS, CDR2 SASEGT, per germline. The CDR3 coding sequence is TGTGCCAGCAGTGGGGGACAGGGGATTGAGCAGTTCTTC. Its protein product is CASSGGQGIEQFF.

The V and J genes are TRBV4-2 and TRBJ1-6, with a tentative D call TRBD1 (5 bases). The germline V and J ends were trimmed by 5 bases and 6 bases, with 14 bases remaining between them. This CDR3 has 15 residues. Germline-derived CDR1 and CDR2 are LGHNA and YNFKEQ. The CDR3 nucleotides read TGTGCCAGCAGCGAAAGCCAGGGTGTTAATTCACCCCTCCACTTT. Translated, it gives CASSESQGVNSPLHF.

This clone has a handful of counts. The gene calls are TRBV5-1 and TRBJ2-1; D gene ambiguous. CDR1 SGHRS and CDR2 YFSETQ come from the germline V gene. V shed 0 bases and J shed 8 bases, with 12 bases lying between them. The CDR3 is 14 residues long. The CDR3 DNA is TGCGCCAGCAGCTTGGCAGTCTCCCTGGATGAGCAGTTCTTC. Amino acids: CASSLAVSLDEQFF.

There are a few counts of this clone. The rearrangement joins TRBV7-2 to TRBJ2-5; 8 positions agree with TRBD2. The CDR3 sequence is 15 residues long. Germline V CDR1 and CDR2: SGHTA, FQGNSA. V was pared by 4 bases and J by 4 bases, with 8 bases of the junction left unmatched. Here the CDR3 DNA reads TGTGCCAGCAGCTATCGAACGGGGGGGGGAGAGACCCAGTACTTC. Protein sequence: CASSYRTGGGETQYF.

CDR3 nucleotide sequence: TGTGCCAGCAGACCCACTAGTTCCGGGGAGCTGTTTTTT. Amino acid sequence: CASRPTSSGELFF. The V and J genes are TRBV6-5 and TRBJ2-2; possible D gene TRBD2, 5 bases. Trimming cost V 6 bases and J 6 bases, with 11 bases left between them. The V gene's germline CDR1 is MNHEY and CDR2 SVGAGI. This CDR3 has 13 residues.

The CDR3 sequence is CASSEGSSGNTIYF. CDR3 DNA sequence: TGTGCCAGCAGTGAGGGCAGCTCTGGAAACACCATATATTTT. J is TRBJ1-3 and V is TRBV25-1; D gene uncertain. V gave up 3 bases and J gave up 0 bases, with 6 bases separating them. The CDR3 loop spans 14 amino acids. Germline values: CDR1 MGHDK, CDR2 SYGVNS. The variable domain in full, with the rest retrieved from reference TRBV25-1 and TRBJ1-3, is EADIYQTPRYLVIGTGKKITLECSQTMGHDKMYWYQQDPGMELHLIHYSYGVNSTEKGDLSSESTVSRIRTEHFPLTLESARPSHTSQYLCASSEGSSGNTIYFGEGSWLTVV.

The table lists this clone with a few counts. V and J are TRBV5-1 and TRBJ2-7, with 15 bases lining up with TRBD2. V shed 4 bases and J 0 bases; nucleotides not matched to a gene: 11. Germline CDR1 SGHRS, CDR2 YFSETQ. This CDR3 spans 19 amino acids. The CDR3 DNA sequence: TGCGCCAGCAGCATGGCCGGGACTAGCGGGGGGTTTAGCTCCTACGAGCAGTACTTC. It specifies CASSMAGTSGGFSSYEQYF.

The chain has TRBV27 and TRBJ2-2, with unresolved D. V gave up 8 bases and J gave up 10 bases, with 11 bases separating them. The CDR3 is 11 amino acids. Looked up from germline, CDR1 is MNHEY and CDR2 is SMNVEV (reference sequence). The CDR3 protein is CASGRHEELFF. The CDR3 bases are TGTGCCAGCGGCAGGCATGAGGAGCTGTTTTTT.

The table lists this clone with a count of one. V is TRBV18 and J is TRBJ1-2; 8 nucleotides align to TRBD1. The CDR3 loop spans 15 amino acids. Germline V CDR1 and CDR2: KGHSH, LQKENI. J lost 4 bases, V lost 3 bases, and 7 bases had no gene match. CDR3 nucleotides: TGTGCCAGCTCACCTGCCGGACAGGGCGGCTATGGCTACACCTTC. It yields the protein CASSPAGQGGYGYTF.

The chain combines TRBV4-2 with TRBJ1-2; D is uncertain. The CDR3 length is 15 residues. Germline values: CDR1 LGHNA, CDR2 YNFKEQ. Trimming removed 0 bases at V and 1 base at J, with 9 bases between. CDR3 protein: CASSQDSTDNYGYTF. CDR3 DNA sequence: TGTGCCAGCAGCCAAGATAGTACAGATAACTATGGCTACACCTTC.